Listed below are T cell receptor beta chains from one sample, sequenced in a study of cytomegalovirus exposure and HLA in healthy donors. Generated by immunoSEQ multiplex PCR, the TCRdb table keeps only in-frame clones and is missing some. Altogether some 180,000 clones are present, over 65% being singletons, with the ten largest covering roughly 3.2%. Source material: PBMCs. These TCRs come from a man aged 35-49 years in good health and CMV-seropositive. Each CDR3 is given with its conserved first and last residue. A D gene is named only where the DNA matches it firmly. Only part of the rows carry a size: once, few, many, or a class if the clone is expanded.

d_gene	v_gene	abundance	j_gene	CDR3aa	CDR3nt
-	TRBV10-3	-	TRBJ1-2	CAISQNYGYTF	TGTGCCATCAGTCAGAACTATGGCTACACCTTC
-	TRBV7-9	-	TRBJ1-1	CASSPRRNMNTEAFF	TGTGCCAGCAGCCCAAGGAGGAACATGAACACTGAAGCTTTCTTT
TRBD2	TRBV9	-	TRBJ2-7	CASSLLAGTYEQYF	TGTGCCAGCAGCCTTCTAGCGGGGACCTACGAGCAGTACTTC
-	TRBV6-1	few	TRBJ2-4	CASRPGWGQNIQYF	TGTGCCAGCAGACCCGGGTGGGGCCAAAACATTCAGTACTTC
TRBD1	TRBV7-9	-	TRBJ1-2	CASSLGTGKDGYTF	TGTGCCAGCAGCTTAGGGACAGGGAAGGATGGCTACACCTTC
-	TRBV7-6	-	TRBJ1-3	CASSPGGTAGNTIYF	TGTGCCAGCAGCCCCGGAGGGACGGCTGGAAACACCATATATTTT
TRBD1	TRBV25-1	-	TRBJ2-3	CASSENFRGPITDTQYF	TGTGCCAGCAGTGAAAACTTTAGGGGGCCCATCACAGATACGCAGTATTTT
-	TRBV2	-	TRBJ2-2	CASRTRNTGELFF	TGTGCCAGCAGGACTAGAAACACCGGGGAGCTGTTTTTT
-	TRBV6-5	-	TRBJ2-7	CAISATYEQYF	TGTGCCATCAGTGCTACCTACGAGCAGTACTTC
TRBD1	TRBV10-3	-	TRBJ1-2	CAISPGQGAHYGYTF	TGTGCCATCAGCCCGGGACAGGGGGCCCACTATGGCTACACCTTC
TRBD1	TRBV9	few	TRBJ2-1	CASSAGQGRSYNEQFF	TGTGCCAGCAGCGCAGGACAGGGACGCTCCTACAATGAGCAGTTCTTC
-	TRBV29-1	-	TRBJ2-7	CSVTRDGHEQYF	TGCAGCGTGACTAGGGACGGCCACGAGCAGTACTTC
-	TRBV7-9	-	TRBJ1-3	CASTRQLQTGNTIYF	TGTGCCAGCACCCGACAGCTTCAGACTGGAAACACCATATATTTT
TRBD2	TRBV6-1	-	TRBJ2-1	CATSLAGVGNEQFF	TGTGCCACCTCACTAGCGGGAGTAGGGAATGAGCAGTTCTTC
-	TRBV10-3	-	TRBJ2-2	CAISDNTGELFF	TGTGCCATCAGTGATAATACCGGGGAGCTGTTTTTT
TRBD1	TRBV4-3	-	TRBJ2-7	CASSQGNRDRGFYEQYF	TGCGCCAGCAGCCAAGGGAATCGGGACAGGGGATTCTACGAGCAGTACTTC
-	TRBV10-3	-	TRBJ2-5	CAISEGSQETQYF	TGTGCCATCAGTGAGGGCAGCCAAGAGACCCAGTACTTC
TRBD1	TRBV6-1	-	TRBJ1-1	CASSEGAGGNTEAFF	TGTGCCAGCAGTGAAGGGGCAGGGGGCAACACTGAAGCTTTCTTT
-	TRBV25-1	-	TRBJ2-3	CASSIGATSSTDTQYF	TGTGCCAGCAGTATAGGGGCGACTTCTAGCACAGATACGCAGTATTTT
-	TRBV18	-	TRBJ2-7	CASSPGERSDSYEQYF	TGTGCCAGCTCCCCGGGAGAGAGATCCGACTCCTACGAGCAGTACTTC
TRBD1	TRBV7-9	once	TRBJ1-1	CASSGQGRTEAFF	TGTGCCAGCAGCGGACAGGGGAGGACTGAAGCTTTCTTT
TRBD2	TRBV5-3	-	TRBJ2-3	CARSFLAGRVSRLTSTQYF	TGTGCCAGAAGCTTTCTAGCGGGGCGAGTCTCCAGGCTGACGTCTACGCAGTATTTT
-	TRBV7-8	-	TRBJ2-4	CASSLDAGAGSAKNIQYF	TGTGCCAGCAGCTTAGATGCGGGGGCAGGGAGTGCCAAAAACATTCAGTACTTC
TRBD2	TRBV4-1	-	TRBJ2-4	CASSPLSGGLAKNIQYF	TGCGCCAGCAGCCCCCTTAGCGGGGGCCTAGCCAAAAACATTCAGTACTTC
-	TRBV6-1	once	TRBJ1-1	CASSSVDTEAFF	TGTGCCAGCAGTTCAGTGGACACTGAAGCTTTCTTT
-	TRBV6-1	-	TRBJ1-4	CASSYDSANEKLFF	TGTGCCAGCAGTTATGACAGCGCCAATGAAAAACTGTTTTTT
TRBD2	TRBV9	-	TRBJ2-4	CASSGPLAGGKNIQYF	TGTGCCAGCAGCGGTCCTTTAGCGGGGGGAAAAAACATTCAGTACTTC
-	TRBV4-3	-	TRBJ2-7	CASSQTGSYEQYF	TGCGCCAGCAGCCAAACCGGGAGCTACGAGCAGTACTTC
-	TRBV4-2	-	TRBJ2-7	CASSWGGGVTAYEQYF	TGTGCCAGCAGCTGGGGAGGGGGAGTAACTGCCTACGAGCAGTACTTC
-	TRBV7-2	-	TRBJ2-7	CASSSRYSAYEQYF	TGTGCCAGCAGCTCCCGGTATTCGGCCTACGAGCAGTACTTC
TRBD2	TRBV9	few	TRBJ2-7	CAKRGASGRRHEQYF	TGTGCCAAACGGGGGGCTAGCGGGAGGCGTCACGAGCAGTACTTC
TRBD1	TRBV4-1	-	TRBJ2-7	CASSHRIPGQSSYEQYF	TGCGCCAGCAGCCATCGTATACCGGGACAGAGCTCCTACGAGCAGTACTTC
TRBD2	TRBV18	-	TRBJ2-2	CASSPRTSGHGLSANTGELFF	TGTGCCAGCTCACCCCGGACTAGCGGGCACGGCCTTTCCGCTAACACCGGGGAGCTGTTTTTT